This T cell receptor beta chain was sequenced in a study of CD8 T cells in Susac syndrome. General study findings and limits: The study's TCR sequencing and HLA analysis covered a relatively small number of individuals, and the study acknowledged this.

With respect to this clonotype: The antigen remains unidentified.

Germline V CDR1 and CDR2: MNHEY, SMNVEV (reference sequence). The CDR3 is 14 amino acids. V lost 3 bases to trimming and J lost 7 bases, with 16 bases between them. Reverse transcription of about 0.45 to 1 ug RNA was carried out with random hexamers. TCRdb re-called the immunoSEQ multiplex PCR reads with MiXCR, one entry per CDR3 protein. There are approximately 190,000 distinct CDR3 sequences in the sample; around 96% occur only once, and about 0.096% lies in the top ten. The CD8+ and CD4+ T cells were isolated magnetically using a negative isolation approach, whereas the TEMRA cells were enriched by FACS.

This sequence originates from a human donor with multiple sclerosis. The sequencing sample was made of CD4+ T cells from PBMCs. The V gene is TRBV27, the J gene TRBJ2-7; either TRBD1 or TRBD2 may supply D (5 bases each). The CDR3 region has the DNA TGTGCCAGCAGTTTTTACGGGGCCGAGGGGGAGCAGTACTTC. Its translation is CASSFYGAEGEQYF.